This T cell receptor beta chain was retrieved from a study of molecular identifiers for immune sequencing clone quantification. Study-level information: With replicates, the RNA of about 20,000 or 100,000 naive CD8 cells was split five ways and four were sequenced.

Preparation of the bulk TCR libraries relied on previously described methods and listed TCR primers. TCRdb redid the calling of the PCR reads with MiXCR, one entry per CDR3 protein. The table lists about 630,000 distinct CDR3 sequences, about 25% of them singletons. Trimming cost V 3 bases and J 0 bases, with 12 bases left between them. Looked up from germline, CDR1 is SGHAT and CDR2 is FQNNGV. The CDR3 covers 16 residues. Libraries of naive CD8 T cells were made from around 20,000 to 1,000,000 sorted cells. They used 10%, 30% or 50% RNA. The receptor comes from a human donor in good health. Some libraries in this study had Jurkat cell RNA spiked in. The chain joins TRBV11-2 to TRBJ1-5, with a tentative D call TRBD1 (5 bases). Input material: naive CD8+ T cells from blood, with Jurkat cell RNA spiked in. Subset denoted: FACS-sorted CD8+CD4-CCR7+CD45RA+ naive T cells. The CDR3 protein is CASSLGTGYSNQPQHF. CDR3 coding DNA: TGTGCCAGCAGCTTGGGGACCGGCTATAGCAATCAGCCCCAGCATTTT.